The 3 T cell receptor beta chains presented below share a single source sample, sequenced in a study of OX40 agonist ivuxolimab in advanced cancers. The assay was immunoSEQ multiplex PCR, and TCRdb's table has in-frame clones only and misses some. The sample includes some 64,000 clones, approximately 80% seen only once; the top ten take less than 0.9%. The sequencing here drew on CD4+ or CD8+ T cells sorted from blood, taken in a trial of the OX40 agonist ivuxolimab. These TCRs come from an adult with an advanced solid tumor such as melanoma, head and neck, liver or kidney cancer.

This chain links TRBV20-1 with TRBJ1-1; D gene uncertain. V was cut by 2 bases and J by 6 bases, with 7 bases left in between. The length of the CDR3 is 11 residues. Germline values: CDR1 DFQATT, CDR2 SNEGSKA (reference sequence). CDR3 DNA: TGCAGTGCTAGACTCTCTGCTGAAGCTTTCTTT. Translating gives CSARLSAEAFF.

This clone was counted between two and nine times. This chain connects TRBV6-1 to TRBJ1-1; D uncertain. Germline V gives CDR1 MNHNS, CDR2 SASEGT. The V end lost 8 bases, the J end lost 7 bases, and 17 bases lay between the germline ends. This CDR3 has 13 amino acids. The CDR3 DNA is TGTGCCAGCCGGACGAGCGCGGGGATTGAAGCTTTCTTT. Translation gives CASRTSAGIEAFF.

The J gene is TRBJ1-1, the V gene TRBV5-6; unclear D gene. Germline V gene lookup returns CDR1 SGHDT and CDR2 YYEEEE. V dropped 5 bases and J dropped 3 bases, with 5 bases sitting between them. The CDR3 consists of 11 residues. CDR3 coding DNA: TGTGCCAGCAGTAGGGACACTGAAGCTTTCTTT. Protein product: CASSRDTEAFF.